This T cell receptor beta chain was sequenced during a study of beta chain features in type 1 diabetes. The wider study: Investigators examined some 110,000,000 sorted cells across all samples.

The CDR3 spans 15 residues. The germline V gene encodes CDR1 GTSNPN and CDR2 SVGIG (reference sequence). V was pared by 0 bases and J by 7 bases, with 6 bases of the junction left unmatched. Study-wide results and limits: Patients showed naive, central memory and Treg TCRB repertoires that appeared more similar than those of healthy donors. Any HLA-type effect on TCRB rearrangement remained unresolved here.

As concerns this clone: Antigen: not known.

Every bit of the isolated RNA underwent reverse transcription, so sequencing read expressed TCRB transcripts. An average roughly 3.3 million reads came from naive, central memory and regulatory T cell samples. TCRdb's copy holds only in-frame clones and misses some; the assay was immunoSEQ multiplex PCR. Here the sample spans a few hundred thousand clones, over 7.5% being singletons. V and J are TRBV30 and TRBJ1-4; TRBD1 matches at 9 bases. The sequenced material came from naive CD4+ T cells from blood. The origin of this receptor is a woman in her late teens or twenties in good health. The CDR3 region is CAWSVLGTGFEKLFF. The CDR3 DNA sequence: TGTGCCTGGAGTGTATTAGGGACAGGGTTTGAAAAACTGTTTTTT. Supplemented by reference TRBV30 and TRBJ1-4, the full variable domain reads SQTIHQWPATLVQPVGSPLSLECTVEGTSNPNLYWYRQAAGRGLQLLFYSVGIGQISSEVPQNLSASRPQDRQFILSSKKLLLSDSGFYLCAWSVLGTGFEKLFFGSGTQLSVL.